This TCR beta chain was obtained from a study of neurological immune-mediated disorders. 5'RACE generated cDNA with 10-nucleotide random UMIs. Each CDR3 protein is one row after TCRdb ran MiXCR on the 5' RACE reads. The sample carries almost 85,000 distinct CDR3 sequences, just over 2.5% recorded once. The germline V gene encodes CDR1 DFQATT and CDR2 SNEGSKA (reference sequence). The V gene lost 1 base and the J gene lost 2 bases, with 8 bases spanning the gap. CDR3 size: 14 residues. Many counts were recorded for this clonotype. Its matching antigen is unknown. Study-wide findings and caveats: It was HTLV-1-associated myelopathy that showed the most TCR clonal expansion, while multiple sclerosis showed the least, falling below healthy controls. When the repertoires were grouped phylogenetically, those of 18 of the 34 multiple sclerosis patients came together in a single cluster of related CDR3 sequences, which points to a possible repertoire-level signature.

This TCR derives from a woman aged 25 to 39 with multiple sclerosis. V usage is TRBV20-1 and J usage is TRBJ2-2; D might be TRBD2 (5 bases). The material sequenced was PBMCs. The CDR3 DNA reads TGCAGTGCTAGAGTAGGACTTAACACCGGGGAGCTGTTTTTT. This sequence encodes CSARVGLNTGELFF.